This T cell receptor (beta chain) derives from a study of T cells after yellow fever vaccination. Study-level findings and limits: Clonotypes appearing in both CD4 and CD8 compartments existed, and their share was small.

MiXCR, run by TCRdb on the 5' RACE reads, gives a single entry per CDR3 protein. The sample has approximately 30,000 distinct CDR3 sequences; approximately 4% are singletons. Trimming removed 3 bases from V and 8 bases from J; junction bases left unmatched: 4. The germline CDR1 and CDR2 sequences are SQVTM and ANQGSEA. The CDR3 totals 12 residues. This clonotype was detected many times. Its antigen is still unknown. The sequencing here drew on CD8+ T cells sorted from PBMCs, taken 5 days after the yellow fever booster vaccination. This receptor was obtained from a man aged 25-45 years who received the YFV17D yellow fever vaccine. V gene TRBV29-1 combines with J gene TRBJ2-1; 7 nucleotides agree with TRBD2. In DNA form, the CDR3 reads TGCAGCGTTGATGGCGGGGGTCATGAGCAGTTCTTC. Translation: CSVDGGGHEQFF.